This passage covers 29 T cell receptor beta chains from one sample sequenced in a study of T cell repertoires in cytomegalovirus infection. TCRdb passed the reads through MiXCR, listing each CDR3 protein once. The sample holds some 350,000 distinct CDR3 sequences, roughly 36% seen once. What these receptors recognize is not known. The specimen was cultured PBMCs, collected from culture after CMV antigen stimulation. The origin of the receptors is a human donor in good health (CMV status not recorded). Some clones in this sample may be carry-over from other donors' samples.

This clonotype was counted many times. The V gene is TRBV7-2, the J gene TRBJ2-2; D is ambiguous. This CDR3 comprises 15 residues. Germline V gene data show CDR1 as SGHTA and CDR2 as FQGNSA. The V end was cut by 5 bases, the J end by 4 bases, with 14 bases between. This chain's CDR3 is CASSPTWMGTGELFF. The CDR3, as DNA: TGTGCCAGCAGCCCGACGTGGATGGGCACCGGGGAGCTGTTTTTT.

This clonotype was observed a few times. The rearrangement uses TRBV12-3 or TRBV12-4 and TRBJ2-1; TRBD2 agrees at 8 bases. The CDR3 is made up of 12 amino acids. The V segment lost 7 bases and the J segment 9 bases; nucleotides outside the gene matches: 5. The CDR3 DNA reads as TGTGCCAGCATTTTGAGCGGGGGTGAGCAGTTCTTC. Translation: CASILSGGEQFF.

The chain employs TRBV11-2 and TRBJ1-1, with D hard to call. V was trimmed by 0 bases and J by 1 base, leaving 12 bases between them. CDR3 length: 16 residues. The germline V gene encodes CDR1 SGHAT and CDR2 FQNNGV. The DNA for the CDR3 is TGTGCCAGCAGCTTAGATAAGAGAGAATGGAACACTGAAGCTTTCTTT. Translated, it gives CASSLDKREWNTEAFF.

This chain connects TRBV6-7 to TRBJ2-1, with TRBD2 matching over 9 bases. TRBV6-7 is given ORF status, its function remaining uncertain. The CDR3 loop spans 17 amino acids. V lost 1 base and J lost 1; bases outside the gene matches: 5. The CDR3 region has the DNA TGTGCCAGCAGTTACTACGCGGGAGGGCCGTCCTACAATGAGCAGTTCTTC. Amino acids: CASSYYAGGPSYNEQFF.

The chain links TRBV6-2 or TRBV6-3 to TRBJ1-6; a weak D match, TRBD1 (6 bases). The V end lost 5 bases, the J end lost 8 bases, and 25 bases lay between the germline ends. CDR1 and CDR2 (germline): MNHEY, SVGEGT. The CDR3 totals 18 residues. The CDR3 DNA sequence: TGTGCCAGCAGTGTCCCGGGGATGACAGGAGTGTTTGATTCACCCCTCCACTTT. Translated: CASSVPGMTGVFDSPLHF.

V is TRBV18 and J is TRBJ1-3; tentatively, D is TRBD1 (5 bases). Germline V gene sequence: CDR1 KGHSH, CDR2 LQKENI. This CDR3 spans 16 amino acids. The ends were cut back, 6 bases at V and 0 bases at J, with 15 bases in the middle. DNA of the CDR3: TGTGCCAGCTCGTCAACGACAGCCCTCTCTGGAAACACCATATATTTT. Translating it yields CASSSTTALSGNTIYF.

The CDR3: CASSNGHLNEQFF. The CDR3 DNA is TGTGCCAGTAGTAACGGACACCTCAATGAGCAGTTCTTC. This sequence joins TRBV19 and TRBJ2-1; possibly TRBD1 for D (5 bases). Germline V gives CDR1 LNHDA, CDR2 SQIVND (reference sequence). This CDR3 has 13 residues. The V end was cut by 4 bases, the J end by 6 bases, with 10 bases between.

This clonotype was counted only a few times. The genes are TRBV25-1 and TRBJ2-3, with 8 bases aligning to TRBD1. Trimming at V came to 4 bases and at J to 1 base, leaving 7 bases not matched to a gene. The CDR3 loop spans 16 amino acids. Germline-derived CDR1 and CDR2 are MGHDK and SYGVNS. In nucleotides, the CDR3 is TGTGCCAGCAGTGGTCAGGGGGCGTGGGGCACAGATACGCAGTATTTT. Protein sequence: CASSGQGAWGTDTQYF.

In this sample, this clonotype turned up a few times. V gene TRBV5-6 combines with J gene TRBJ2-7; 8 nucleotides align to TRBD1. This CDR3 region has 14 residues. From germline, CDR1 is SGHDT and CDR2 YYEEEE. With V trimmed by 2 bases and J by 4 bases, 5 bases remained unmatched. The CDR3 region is CASSLGQGRYEQYF. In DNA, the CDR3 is TGTGCCAGCAGCTTAGGACAGGGTCGTTACGAGCAGTACTTC. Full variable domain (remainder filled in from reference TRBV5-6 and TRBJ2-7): DAGVTQSPTHLIKTRGQQVTLRCSPKSGHDTVSWYQQALGQGPQFIFQYYEEEERQRGNFPDRFSGHQFPNYSSELNVNALLLGDSALYLCASSLGQGRYEQYFGPGTRLTVT.

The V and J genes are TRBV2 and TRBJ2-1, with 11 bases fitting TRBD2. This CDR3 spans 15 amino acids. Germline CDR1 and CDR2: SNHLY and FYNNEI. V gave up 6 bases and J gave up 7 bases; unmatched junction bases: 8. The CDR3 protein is CASRATSGMGNEQFF. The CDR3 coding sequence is TGTGCCAGCAGGGCGACTAGCGGGATGGGAAATGAGCAGTTCTTC.

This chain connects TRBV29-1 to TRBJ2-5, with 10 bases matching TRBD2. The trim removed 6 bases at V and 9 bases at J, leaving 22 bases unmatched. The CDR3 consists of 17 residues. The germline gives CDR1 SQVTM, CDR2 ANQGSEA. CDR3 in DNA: TGCAGCGTCCATGTTGGACTAGCGGCCATATCCCCCAGTGCCCAGTACTTC. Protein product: CSVHVGLAAISPSAQYF.

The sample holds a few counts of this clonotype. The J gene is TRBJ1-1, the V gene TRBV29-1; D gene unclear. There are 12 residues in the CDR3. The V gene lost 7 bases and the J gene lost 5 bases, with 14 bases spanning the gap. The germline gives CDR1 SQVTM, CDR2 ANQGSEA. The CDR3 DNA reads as TGCAGCGCCCTCAAAGAAGGGACTGAAGCTTTCTTT. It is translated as CSALKEGTEAFF.

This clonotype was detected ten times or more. In DNA form, the CDR3 reads TGTGCCAGCAGCTTAGAGCTAGCGGGAGGTTACAATGAGCAGTTCTTC. This sequence encodes CASSLELAGGYNEQFF. The chain links TRBV11-2 to TRBJ2-1; 11 bases map to TRBD2. Germline CDR1 reads SGHAT; CDR2 reads FQNNGV. With V trimmed by 0 bases and J by 4 bases, 2 bases remained unmatched. This CDR3 is built from 16 residues.

CDR3 protein: CSEQKHVGGAFEKLFF. CDR3 DNA sequence: TGCAGTGAACAGAAGCATGTCGGGGGGGCGTTTGAAAAACTGTTTTTT. This chain connects TRBV20-1 to TRBJ1-4; D may be TRBD1 (6 bases). The germline V and J ends were trimmed by 7 bases and 7 bases, with 25 bases remaining between them. This CDR3 has 16 residues. CDR1 is DFQATT, CDR2 SNEGSKA, per germline (reference sequence).

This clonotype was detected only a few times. CDR3 coding DNA: TGTGCCAGCAGTCAAGGACTAGCGGGCAAGACAGATACGCAGTATTTT. It specifies CASSQGLAGKTDTQYF. The rearrangement joins TRBV6-1 to TRBJ2-3; 11 bases match TRBD2. There are 16 residues in the CDR3. Trimming at V came to 5 bases and at J to 3 bases, leaving 7 bases not matched to a gene. Per germline, CDR1 MNHNS and CDR2 SASEGT.

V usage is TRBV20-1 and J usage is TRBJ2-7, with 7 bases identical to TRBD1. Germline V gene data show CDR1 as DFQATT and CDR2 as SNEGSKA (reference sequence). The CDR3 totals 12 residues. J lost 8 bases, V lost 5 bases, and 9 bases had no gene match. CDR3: CSAPGTEWKQYF. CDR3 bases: TGCAGTGCTCCCGGGACAGAGTGGAAGCAGTACTTC.

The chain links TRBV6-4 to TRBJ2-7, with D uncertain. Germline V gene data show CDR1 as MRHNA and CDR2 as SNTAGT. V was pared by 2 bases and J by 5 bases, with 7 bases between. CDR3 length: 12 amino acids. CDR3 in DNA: TGTGCCAGCAGTGACGCAATGAACGAGCAGTACGTC. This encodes CASSDAMNEQYV.

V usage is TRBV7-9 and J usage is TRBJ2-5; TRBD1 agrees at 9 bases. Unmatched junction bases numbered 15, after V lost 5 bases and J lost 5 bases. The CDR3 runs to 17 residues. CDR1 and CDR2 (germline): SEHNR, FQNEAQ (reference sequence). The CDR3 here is CASSLPPNRGRRETQYF. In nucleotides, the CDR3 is TGTGCCAGCAGCCTCCCTCCTAACAGGGGGCGAAGGGAGACCCAGTACTTC.

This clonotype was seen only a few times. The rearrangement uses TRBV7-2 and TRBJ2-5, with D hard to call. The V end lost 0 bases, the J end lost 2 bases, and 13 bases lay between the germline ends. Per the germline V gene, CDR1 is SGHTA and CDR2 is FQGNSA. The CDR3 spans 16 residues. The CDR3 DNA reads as TGTGCCAGCAGCTTAGCGGCTGCATCAATTCAAGAGACCCAGTACTTC. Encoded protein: CASSLAAASIQETQYF.

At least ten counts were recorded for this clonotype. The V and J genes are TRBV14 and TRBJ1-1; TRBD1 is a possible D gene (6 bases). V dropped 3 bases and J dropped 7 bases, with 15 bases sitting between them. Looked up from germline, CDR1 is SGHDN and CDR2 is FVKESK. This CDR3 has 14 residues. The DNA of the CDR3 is TGTGCCAGCAGCCAGGCTTCTGACAGGATTGAAGCTTTCTTT. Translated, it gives CASSQASDRIEAFF.

The CDR3 loop reads CASSPTTGGNTQYF. The CDR3 nucleotides are TGTGCCAGCAGCCCTACGACCGGGGGGAATACGCAGTATTTT. The rearrangement joins TRBV7-9 to TRBJ2-3, with TRBD2 matching 7 bases. With V trimmed by 5 bases and J by 7 bases, 9 bases remained unmatched. Germline lookup yields CDR1 SEHNR and CDR2 FQNEAQ (reference sequence). This CDR3 is 14 amino acids long.

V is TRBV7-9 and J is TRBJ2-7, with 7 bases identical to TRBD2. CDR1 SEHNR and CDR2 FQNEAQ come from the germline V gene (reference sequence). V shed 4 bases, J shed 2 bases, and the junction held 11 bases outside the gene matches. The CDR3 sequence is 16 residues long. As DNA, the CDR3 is TGTGCCAGCAGCTCGACCTCTAGCGGCCGACCCTACGAGCAGTACTTC. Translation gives CASSSTSSGRPYEQYF.

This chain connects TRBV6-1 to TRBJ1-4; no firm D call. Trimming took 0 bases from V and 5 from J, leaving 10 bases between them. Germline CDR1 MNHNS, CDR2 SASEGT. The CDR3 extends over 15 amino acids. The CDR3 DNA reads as TGTGCCAGCAGTGAAGCGCTAAGGGCCAATGAAAAACTGTTTTTT. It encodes CASSEALRANEKLFF.

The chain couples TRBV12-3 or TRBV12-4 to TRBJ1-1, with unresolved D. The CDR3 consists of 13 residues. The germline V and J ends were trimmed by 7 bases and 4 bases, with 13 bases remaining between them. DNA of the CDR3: TGTGCCAGCAATGAGAATTCGCTCACTGAAGCTTTCTTT. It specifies CASNENSLTEAFF.

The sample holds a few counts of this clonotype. CDR3 DNA sequence: TGTGCCAGCGACTCGGCAGGAGCAACTAACTATGGCTACACCTTC. Amino acids: CASDSAGATNYGYTF. The chain carries TRBV6-2 or TRBV6-3 and TRBJ1-2, with D unresolved. CDR3 length equals 15 residues. The V and J ends lost 8 bases and 0 bases respectively, with 16 bases between them. Germline assignment: CDR1 MNHEY and CDR2 SVGEGT.

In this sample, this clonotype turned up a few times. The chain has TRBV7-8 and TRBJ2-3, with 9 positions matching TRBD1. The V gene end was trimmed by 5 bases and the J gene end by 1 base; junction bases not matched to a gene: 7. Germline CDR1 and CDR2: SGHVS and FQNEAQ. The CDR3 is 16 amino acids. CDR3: CASSASGQGRTDTQYF. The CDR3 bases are TGTGCCAGCAGCGCAAGCGGACAGGGGCGCACAGATACGCAGTATTTT.

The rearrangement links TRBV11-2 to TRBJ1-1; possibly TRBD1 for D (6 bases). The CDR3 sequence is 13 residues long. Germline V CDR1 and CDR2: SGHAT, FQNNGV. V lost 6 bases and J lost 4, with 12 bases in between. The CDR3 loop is CASRGGGFTEAFF. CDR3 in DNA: TGTGCCAGCAGGGGGGGGGGCTTCACTGAAGCTTTCTTT.

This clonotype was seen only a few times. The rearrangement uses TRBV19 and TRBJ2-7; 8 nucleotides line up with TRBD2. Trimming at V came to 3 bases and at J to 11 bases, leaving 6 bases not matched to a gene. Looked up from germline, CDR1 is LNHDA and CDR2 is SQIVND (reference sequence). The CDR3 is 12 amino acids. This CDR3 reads CASSISGSSKYF. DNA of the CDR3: TGTGCCAGTAGTATCAGCGGGAGTAGTAAGTACTTC.

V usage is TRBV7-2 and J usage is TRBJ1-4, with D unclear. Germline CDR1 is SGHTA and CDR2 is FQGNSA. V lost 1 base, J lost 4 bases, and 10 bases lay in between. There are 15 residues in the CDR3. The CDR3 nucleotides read TGTGCCAGCAGCTTAGGTCCCCAATATAATGAAAAACTGTTTTTT. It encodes CASSLGPQYNEKLFF.